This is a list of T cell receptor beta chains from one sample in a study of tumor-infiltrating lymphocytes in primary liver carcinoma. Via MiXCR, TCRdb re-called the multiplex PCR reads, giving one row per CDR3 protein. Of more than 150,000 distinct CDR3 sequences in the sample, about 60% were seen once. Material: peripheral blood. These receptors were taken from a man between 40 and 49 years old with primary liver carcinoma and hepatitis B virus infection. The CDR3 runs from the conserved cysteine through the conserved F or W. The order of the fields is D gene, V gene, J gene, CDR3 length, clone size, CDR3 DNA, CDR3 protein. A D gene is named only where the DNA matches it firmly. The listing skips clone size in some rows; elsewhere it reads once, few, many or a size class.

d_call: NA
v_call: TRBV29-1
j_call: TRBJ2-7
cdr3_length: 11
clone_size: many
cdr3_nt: TGCAGCGTTGTAGTTTCCTACGAGCAGTACTTC
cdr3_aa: CSVVVSYEQYF

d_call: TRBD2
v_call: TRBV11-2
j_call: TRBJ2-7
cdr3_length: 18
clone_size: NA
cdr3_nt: TGTGCCAGCAGCTTACGGTTGAGGCTAGCGGGAGGGTCCTACGAGCAGTACTTC
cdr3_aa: CASSLRLRLAGGSYEQYF

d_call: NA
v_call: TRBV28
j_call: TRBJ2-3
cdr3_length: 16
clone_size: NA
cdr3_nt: TGTGCTAGCAGTTGGGGGCTTGTAGGGAGCACAGATACGCAGTATTTT
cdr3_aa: CASSWGLVGSTDTQYF

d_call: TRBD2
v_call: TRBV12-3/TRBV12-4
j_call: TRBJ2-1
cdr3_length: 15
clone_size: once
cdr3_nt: TGTGCCAGCAGTTCACTTAGCGGGGGATTCTTTGAGCAGTTCTTC
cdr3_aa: CASSSLSGGFFEQFF

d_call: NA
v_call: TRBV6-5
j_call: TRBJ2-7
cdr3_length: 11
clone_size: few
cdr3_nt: TGTGCCAGCAGTGGTTGGGGCGAGCAGTACTTC
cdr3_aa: CASSGWGEQYF

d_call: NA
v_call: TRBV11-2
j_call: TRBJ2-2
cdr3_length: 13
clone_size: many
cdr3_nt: TGTGCCAGCATCCCAGGGAAAGCCGGGGAGCTGTTTTTT
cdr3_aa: CASIPGKAGELFF

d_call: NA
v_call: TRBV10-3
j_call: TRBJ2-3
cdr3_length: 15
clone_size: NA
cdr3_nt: TGTGCCATCAGTTACGGGGGAGGAGTCCCAGATACGCAGTATTTT
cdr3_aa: CAISYGGGVPDTQYF

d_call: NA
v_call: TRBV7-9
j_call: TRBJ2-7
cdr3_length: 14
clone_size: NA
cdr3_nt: TGTGTCAGCAGCTTAGCTAGCGTGTTGTACGAGCAGTACTTC
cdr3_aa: CVSSLASVLYEQYF

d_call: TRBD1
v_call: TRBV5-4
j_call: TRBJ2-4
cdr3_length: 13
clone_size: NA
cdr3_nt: TGTGCCAGCAGCGGGGGACAGAAAAACATTCAGTACTTC
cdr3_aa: CASSGGQKNIQYF

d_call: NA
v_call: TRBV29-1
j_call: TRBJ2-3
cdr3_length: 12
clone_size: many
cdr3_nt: TGCAGCGTTGATCAGGGCACAGATACGCAGTATTTT
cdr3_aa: CSVDQGTDTQYF

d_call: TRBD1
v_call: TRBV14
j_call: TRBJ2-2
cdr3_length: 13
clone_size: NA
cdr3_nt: TGTGCCAGCAGCCCACAGGGGAACGGGGAGCTGTTTTTT
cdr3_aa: CASSPQGNGELFF

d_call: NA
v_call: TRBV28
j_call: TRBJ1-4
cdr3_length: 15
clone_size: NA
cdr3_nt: TGTGCCAGCAGACATAGATTAGCGGTTAATGAAAAACTGTTTTTT
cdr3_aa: CASRHRLAVNEKLFF

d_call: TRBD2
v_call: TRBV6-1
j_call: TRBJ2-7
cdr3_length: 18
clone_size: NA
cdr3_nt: TGTGCCAGCAGTGGGCTAGGTGGACTAGCGGGGAAGCTCTACGAGCAGTACTTC
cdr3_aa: CASSGLGGLAGKLYEQYF

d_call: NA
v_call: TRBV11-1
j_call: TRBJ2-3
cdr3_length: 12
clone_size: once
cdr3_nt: TGTGTCAGCAGCTTAATCACAGATTCGCAGTATTTT
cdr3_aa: CVSSLITDSQYF

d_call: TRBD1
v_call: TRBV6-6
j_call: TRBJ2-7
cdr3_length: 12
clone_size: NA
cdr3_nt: TGTGCCAGCAGACAGGGGTCCTACGAGCAGTACTTC
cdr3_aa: CASRQGSYEQYF

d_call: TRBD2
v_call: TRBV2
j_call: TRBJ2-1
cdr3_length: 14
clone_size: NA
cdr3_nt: TGTGCCAGCAAAGGACTAGCGGGAGGGAATGAGCAGTTCTTC
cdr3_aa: CASKGLAGGNEQFF

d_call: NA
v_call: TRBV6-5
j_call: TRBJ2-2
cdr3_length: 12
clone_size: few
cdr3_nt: TGTGCCAGTACAGCGAAGGCCGGGGAGCTGTTTTTT
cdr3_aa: CASTAKAGELFF

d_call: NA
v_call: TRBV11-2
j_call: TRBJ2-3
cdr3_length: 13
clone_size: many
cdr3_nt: TGTGCCAGCAGCTTAGGCAGGGGAGATACGCAGTATTTT
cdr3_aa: CASSLGRGDTQYF

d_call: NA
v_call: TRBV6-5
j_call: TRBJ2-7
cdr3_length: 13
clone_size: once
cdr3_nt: TGTGCCAGCAGTTTCAACAGGAAAACGGGGCAGTACTTC
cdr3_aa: CASSFNRKTGQYF

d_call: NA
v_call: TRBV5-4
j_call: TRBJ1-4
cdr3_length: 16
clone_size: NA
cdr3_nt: TGTGCCAGCAGCACTGGGACGACAATTGGGAATGAAAAACTGTTTTTT
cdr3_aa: CASSTGTTIGNEKLFF

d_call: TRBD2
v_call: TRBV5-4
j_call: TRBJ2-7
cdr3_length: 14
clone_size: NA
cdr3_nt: TGTGCCAGAAGCTCCGGGACTAGGCGGTACGAGCAGTACTTC
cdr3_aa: CARSSGTRRYEQYF

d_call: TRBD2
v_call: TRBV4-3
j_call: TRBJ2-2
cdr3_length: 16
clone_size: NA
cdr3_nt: TGCGCCAGCAGCCAAGGGAGAGCGGGAGGTCCCGGGGAGCTGTTTTTT
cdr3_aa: CASSQGRAGGPGELFF

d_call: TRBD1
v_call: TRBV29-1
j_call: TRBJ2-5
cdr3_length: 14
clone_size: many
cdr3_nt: TGCAGCGTATTTGGACAGGGACGAAGGGAGACCCAGTACTTC
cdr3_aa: CSVFGQGRRETQYF

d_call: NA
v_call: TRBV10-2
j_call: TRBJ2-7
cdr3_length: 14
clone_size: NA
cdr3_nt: TGCGCCAGCAGGCTGGGACCGAGCCTCGACGAGCAGTACTTC
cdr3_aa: CASRLGPSLDEQYF

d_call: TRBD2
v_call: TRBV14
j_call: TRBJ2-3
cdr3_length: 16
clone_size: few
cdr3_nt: TGTGCCAGCAGCCCCTTAGCGGGAGGCGGGACAGATACGCAGTATTTT
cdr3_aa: CASSPLAGGGTDTQYF

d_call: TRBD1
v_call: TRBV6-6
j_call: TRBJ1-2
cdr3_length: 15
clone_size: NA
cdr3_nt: TGTGCCAGCAGTATGAGCTTCCCGGGACAGGATGGCTACACCTTC
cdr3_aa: CASSMSFPGQDGYTF

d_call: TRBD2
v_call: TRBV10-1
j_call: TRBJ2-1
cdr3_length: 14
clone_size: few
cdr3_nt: TGCGCCAGCAGTGACAGCGGGAGGGTGGGTGAGCAGTTCTTC
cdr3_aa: CASSDSGRVGEQFF

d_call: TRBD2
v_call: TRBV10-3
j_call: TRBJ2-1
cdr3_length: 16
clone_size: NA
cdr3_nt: TGTGCCATCAGTGAGCTTGGACTAGCGGCAGAAGATGAGCAGTTCTTC
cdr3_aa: CAISELGLAAEDEQFF